The clone carrying this T cell receptor beta chain was counted a few times. The antigen remains undetermined. Germline loops: CDR1 LGHDT, CDR2 YNNKEL (reference sequence). V lost 1 base to trimming and J lost 4 bases, with 13 bases between them. CDR3 length equals 15 residues. Each donor gave ten milliliters of peripheral blood. The record originates from a study of blood T cells in healthy people across ages. A second PCR of about 7 to 12 cycles used a sample-barcoded 5' primer and a J-beta primer mix. MiXCR, applied by TCRdb to the 5' RACE reads, yields one record per CDR3 protein. The sample includes 1.6 million or so distinct CDR3 sequences, around 35% seen only once; the top ten take around 11%. Points from the study as a whole: Long-lived and aged donors differed, with more naive CD4+ cells and higher diversity in the long-lived.

Sequences were obtained from blood. The chain joins TRBV3-1 to TRBJ2-5; the D gene is possibly TRBD2 (6 bases). The receptor was derived from a woman aged 25 to 39 in good health. This CDR3 is CASSQVLLATETQYF. The CDR3 nucleotides read TGTGCCAGCAGCCAAGTCTTACTAGCCACAGAGACCCAGTACTTC.